This T cell receptor (beta chain) was sequenced for a study of cytomegalovirus exposure and HLA in healthy donors. Study observations and caveats: Several top significant clusters appeared, in a later analysis, to be linked to common viral pathogens. Fewer N-insertions than the approximately 610-donor mean were reportedly shown by an Asian-associated ancestry cluster in a later analysis. The listing of roughly 160 TCR beta chains classed them as cytomegalovirus-associated.

With respect to this clone: Antigen unknown.

This CDR3 has 15 amino acids. The V end lost 3 bases, the J end lost 4 bases, and 16 bases lay between the germline ends. The germline V gene encodes CDR1 SEHNR and CDR2 FQNEAQ (reference sequence). 60 Vbeta and 13 Jbeta primers were used in PCR. Clones were read by immunoSEQ multiplex PCR, and TCRdb kept only the in-frame ones, dropping some. Here the sample spans approximately 72,000 clones, 65% to 80% being singletons. The chain has TRBV7-9 and TRBJ2-7; D is possibly TRBD1 (5 bases). The sequenced material came from PBMCs. This receptor was obtained from a man aged 35 to 55 in good health and CMV-seropositive. CDR3 DNA: TGTGCCAGCAGCTTGACAACCTTGACAGATTACGAGCAGTACTTC. As protein: CASSLTTLTDYEQYF.